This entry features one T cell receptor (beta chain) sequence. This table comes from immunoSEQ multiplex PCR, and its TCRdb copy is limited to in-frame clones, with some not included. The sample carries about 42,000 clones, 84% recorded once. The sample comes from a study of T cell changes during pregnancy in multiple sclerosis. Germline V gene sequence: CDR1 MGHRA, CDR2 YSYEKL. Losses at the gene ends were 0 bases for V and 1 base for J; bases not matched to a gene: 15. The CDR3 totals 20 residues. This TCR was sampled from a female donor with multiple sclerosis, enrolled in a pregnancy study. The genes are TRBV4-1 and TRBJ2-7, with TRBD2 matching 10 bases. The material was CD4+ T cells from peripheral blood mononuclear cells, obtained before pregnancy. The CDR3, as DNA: TGCGCCAGCAGCCAAGAGTTTGGCACAGCGGGGGGGCCTCAGTCCTACGAGCAGTACTTC. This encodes CASSQEFGTAGGPQSYEQYF.